What follows is one T cell receptor (beta chain) and its context. Its matching antigen is unknown. The PCR had 60 Vbeta and 13 Jbeta primers. Only in-frame clones appear in the TCRdb table, and some are missing; sequencing was by immunoSEQ multiplex PCR. The data contain over 200,000 clones, roughly 91% of them singletons. These data come from a study of cytomegalovirus exposure and HLA in healthy donors. Study results and limitations: The authors judged a highly shared variant cluster likely a sequencing artifact. Roughly 170 TCR beta chains were listed as cytomegalovirus-associated. TCR sequences were mostly rare, though some public TCRs occurred in many donors.

The germline V gene encodes CDR1 SGDLS and CDR2 YYNGEE. V lost 3 bases to trimming and J lost 4 bases; unmatched junction nucleotides: 5. The CDR3 loop spans 16 amino acids. The chain joins TRBV9 to TRBJ2-1; TRBD2 agrees at 12 bases. Specimen: PBMCs. The sequence was obtained from a woman in her late teens or twenties in good health and CMV-seronegative. CDR3 protein: CASSEGTSGFYNEQFF. CDR3 DNA: TGTGCCAGCAGCGAAGGGACTAGCGGGTTTTACAATGAGCAGTTCTTC.